This entry lists 14 T cell receptor beta chains sequenced from one sample in a study of cytomegalovirus exposure and HLA in healthy donors. Using immunoSEQ multiplex PCR, the repertoire was profiled, and TCRdb retains in-frame clones only, with some absent. The sample shows approximately 150,000 clones, just under 90% of them seen only once. The specimen sequenced was PBMCs. Receptor source: a woman aged 25 to 39 in good health and CMV-seronegative.

The chain couples TRBV30 to TRBJ2-5, with D maybe TRBD2 (5 bases). The germline V gene encodes CDR1 GTSNPN and CDR2 SVGIG (reference sequence). The CDR3 totals 17 residues. V lost 0 bases to trimming and J lost 5 bases, with 22 bases between them. DNA for the CDR3: TGTGCCTGGAGTGTACGAGGACGGGGATCCCCGCCGGAGACCCAGTACTTC. Amino acid sequence: CAWSVRGRGSPPETQYF.

In DNA, the CDR3 is TGTGCCAGCAGCGTGGACCTAGGTGGCACTGAAGCTTTCTTT. Protein product: CASSVDLGGTEAFF. The chain employs TRBV5-4 and TRBJ1-1; unclear D gene. Germline CDR1 SGHNT, CDR2 YYREEE (reference sequence). The CDR3 contains 14 residues. Between the trimmed V and J ends, which lost 4 bases and 4 bases, there was a span of 14 bases.

The J gene is TRBJ2-5, the V gene TRBV13; 7 bases agree with TRBD2. The CDR3 length is 16 residues. Unmatched junction bases numbered 11, after V lost 2 bases and J lost 5 bases. Germline assignment: CDR1 PRHDT and CDR2 FYEKMQ (reference sequence). This CDR3 reads CASSLLAVGFEETQYF. The CDR3 bases are TGTGCCAGCAGCTTACTAGCGGTCGGTTTCGAGGAGACCCAGTACTTC.

V and J are TRBV5-6 and TRBJ1-1, with D possibly TRBD1 on 5 matching bases. This CDR3 has 16 residues. Germline CDR1 and CDR2: SGHDT and YYEEEE. V shed 2 bases and J shed 1 base, with 15 bases lying between them. The CDR3: CASSFGLSRENTEAFF. CDR3 DNA: TGTGCCAGCAGCTTTGGTTTAAGCAGGGAGAACACTGAAGCTTTCTTT.

The chain carries TRBV7-2 and TRBJ1-4, with TRBD1 matching over 9 bases. Unmatched junction bases numbered 2, after V lost 5 bases and J lost 4 bases. The length of the CDR3 is 14 residues. Germline V gene data show CDR1 as SGHTA and CDR2 as FQGNSA. The CDR3 reads CASSEGQGNEKLFF. The DNA for the CDR3 is TGTGCCAGCAGCGAGGGACAGGGTAATGAAAAACTGTTTTTT.

V gene TRBV6-5 combines with J gene TRBJ2-1; a possible D gene is TRBD1 (5 bases). CDR3 length equals 14 residues. Germline V CDR1 and CDR2: MNHEY, SVGAGI. Trimming took 4 bases from V and 5 from J, leaving 12 bases between them. The CDR3 loop is CASSSTTDNNEQFF. CDR3 coding DNA: TGTGCCAGCAGTTCCACGACAGACAACAATGAGCAGTTCTTC.

The chain employs TRBV5-1 and TRBJ1-4; no firm D call. The CDR3 runs to 15 residues. The germline V gene has CDR1 SGHRS and CDR2 YFSETQ. With 1 base removed from V and 7 bases from J, the gap between germline ends came to 14 bases. Written as DNA, the CDR3 is TGCGCCAGCAGCTTGACCACTGCCCCGGGTGAAAAACTGTTTTTT. Translating gives CASSLTTAPGEKLFF.

The chain combines TRBV4-1 with TRBJ2-1; 16 nucleotides agree with TRBD2. The junction had 11 bases not matched to a gene; V was cut back by 4 bases and J by 5 bases. This CDR3 is built from 19 residues. Germline V gene lookup returns CDR1 MGHRA and CDR2 YSYEKL. As DNA, the CDR3 is TGCGCCAGCAGCCCAACCGGGACTAGCGGGGGGGCGGGAAACAATGAGCAGTTCTTC. Translated: CASSPTGTSGGAGNNEQFF.

The chain has TRBV13 and TRBJ2-1, with unresolved D. The germline V gene encodes CDR1 PRHDT and CDR2 FYEKMQ (reference sequence). CDR3 length: 12 amino acids. V was cut by 6 bases and J by 6 bases, with 9 bases left in between. The CDR3 DNA follows: TGTGCCAGCAGACTCCACCCCAATGAGCAGTTCTTC. This translates into CASRLHPNEQFF.

The genes are TRBV19 and TRBJ2-1, with D maybe TRBD2 (6 bases). This CDR3 has 14 amino acids. Trimming removed 5 bases from V and 8 bases from J, with 16 bases in between. Germline CDR1 and CDR2: LNHDA and SQIVND (reference sequence). CDR3 amino acids: CASSPRGLGDEQFF. CDR3 DNA: TGTGCCAGTAGTCCGCGGGGCCTGGGGGATGAGCAGTTCTTC. Full variable domain (remainder filled in from reference TRBV19 and TRBJ2-1): DGGITQSPKYLFRKEGQNVTLSCEQNLNHDAMYWYRQDPGQGLRLIYYSQIVNDFQKGDIAEGYSVSREKKESFPLTVTSAQKNPTAFYLCASSPRGLGDEQFFGPGTRLTVL.

The chain uses TRBV19 and TRBJ1-4; maybe TRBD1 (5 bases). The germline gives CDR1 LNHDA, CDR2 SQIVND (reference sequence). The CDR3 sequence is 15 residues long. V lost 4 bases and J lost 4, with 13 bases in between. CDR3 DNA sequence: TGTGCCAGTAGTACGCTTAGACAGAGTAATGAAAAACTGTTTTTT. It specifies CASSTLRQSNEKLFF.

The chain recombines TRBV6-7 with TRBJ1-2; D is undetermined. TRBV6-7 is sorted into the ORF group, with uncertain function. V lost 3 bases to trimming and J lost 7 bases, with 36 bases between them. The CDR3 spans 21 residues. The CDR3 is CASSYSTSCTLPFGVLSGYTF. The CDR3 coding sequence is TGTGCCAGCAGTTATTCCACCTCTTGTACGCTCCCGTTCGGGGTTTTATCTGGCTACACCTTC.

Here the CDR3 DNA reads TGTGCCAGCAGTGCCGGGACAGGGGATAATTCACCCCTCCACTTT. Translated: CASSAGTGDNSPLHF. V usage is TRBV2 and J usage is TRBJ1-6, with 10 bases fitting TRBD1. This CDR3 region has 15 residues. Germline V gene lookup returns CDR1 SNHLY and CDR2 FYNNEI. V trimming: 4 bases; J trimming: 5 bases; junction bases outside the gene matches: 2.

The V and J genes are TRBV19 and TRBJ1-2; 7 bases line up with TRBD1. CDR1 and CDR2 from the germline V gene are LNHDA and SQIVND (reference sequence). This CDR3 has 15 residues. With 6 bases clipped from V and 4 bases from J, the junction kept 11 bases outside the gene matches. In DNA, the CDR3 is TGTGCCAGTAGCAGGGGGGAGCGAATGAGCTATGGCTACACCTTC. It translates to CASSRGERMSYGYTF.